The 9 T cell receptor beta chains in this list originate from one sample, sequenced in a study of blood T cells in healthy people across ages. Primed by a sample-barcoded 5' primer and a J-beta primer mix, a second PCR proceeded for 7 to 11 cycles. TCRdb redid the calling of the 5' RACE reads with MiXCR, one entry per CDR3 protein. The table has hundreds of thousands of distinct CDR3 sequences, about 56% seen once. The sequenced sample consisted of blood. The receptors were gathered from a man aged 35 to 55 in good health.

This clonotype was picked up a small number of times. The chain recombines TRBV13 with TRBJ1-2; no reliable D call. V lost 2 bases to trimming and J lost 6 bases, with 10 bases between them. The germline CDR1 and CDR2 sequences are PRHDT and FYEKMQ (reference sequence). There are 13 residues in the CDR3. In DNA form, the CDR3 reads TGTGCCAGCAGCTTACCAGGATCTAATGGCTACACCTTC. Protein sequence: CASSLPGSNGYTF.

The gene calls are TRBV6-2 or TRBV6-3 and TRBJ2-7; TRBD1 might be the D (6 bases). V was clipped by 2 bases and J by 5 bases, with 16 bases between them. Germline V CDR1 and CDR2: MNHEY, SVGEGT. The CDR3 sequence is 15 residues long. The CDR3 region has the DNA TGTGCCAGCAGTTACATTTCGACAGGCCTTAACGAGCAGTACTTC. Protein: CASSYISTGLNEQYF.

This chain's CDR3 is CASSSWTSVHEQYF. CDR3 DNA: TGTGCCAGCAGCTCATGGACTAGCGTACACGAGCAGTACTTC. The chain carries TRBV7-6 and TRBJ2-5; 9 bases align to TRBD2. TRBJ2-7 matches the DNA end more closely, so the J call is doubtful. The CDR3 runs 14 residues. From germline, CDR1 is SGHVS and CDR2 FNYEAQ.

Here the CDR3 DNA reads TGTGCCAGCAAGGAGGGAACGAACACCGGGGAGCTGTTTTTT. It is translated as CASKEGTNTGELFF. V is TRBV28 and J is TRBJ2-2, with D maybe TRBD2 (6 bases). The V end was cut by 7 bases, the J end by 0 bases, with 9 bases between. The CDR3 totals 14 residues. Germline CDR1 MDHEN, CDR2 SYDVKM. The entire variable domain, with the rest obtained from reference TRBV28 and TRBJ2-2, is as follows: DVKVTQSSRYLVKRTGEKVFLECVQDMDHENMFWYRQDPGLGLRLIYFSYDVKMKEKGDIPEGYSVSREKKERFSLILESASTNQTSMYLCASKEGTNTGELFFGEGSRLTVL.

This chain links TRBV15 with TRBJ2-5, with D possibly being TRBD2 (6 bases). Germline CDR1 LNHNV, CDR2 YYDKDF (reference sequence). Trimming removed 1 base at V and 5 bases at J, with 14 bases between. The CDR3 is 15 residues long. CDR3 residues: CATSRAGGIGETQYF. In DNA form, the CDR3 reads TGTGCCACCAGCAGAGCTGGCGGGATAGGGGAGACCCAGTACTTC.

This clonotype was observed a few times. The chain employs TRBV6-1 and TRBJ2-3, with D possibly being TRBD2 (7 bases). Germline values: CDR1 MNHNS, CDR2 SASEGT. The V gene lost 3 bases and the J gene lost 2 bases, with 9 bases spanning the gap. The CDR3 has 14 residues. CDR3 nucleotides: TGTGCCAGCAGTGATGGGGGGGCCACAGATACGCAGTATTTT. It encodes CASSDGGATDTQYF.

This clonotype was detected a few times. The rearrangement uses TRBV27 and TRBJ2-3, with D perhaps matching TRBD1 (6 bases). The V and J ends lost 7 bases and 3 bases respectively, with 11 bases between them. CDR1 and CDR2 from the germline V gene are MNHEY and SMNVEV (reference sequence). There are 13 residues in the CDR3. The CDR3 here is CASTLRGTDTQYF. The CDR3 coding sequence is TGTGCCAGCACACTCAGGGGAACAGATACGCAGTATTTT.

The sample holds a few counts of this clonotype. The rearrangement uses TRBV5-1 and TRBJ2-7, with no clear D. The J call may be faulty, since TRBJ2-5 better matches the DNA end. This CDR3 contains 15 residues. Germline CDR1 is SGHRS and CDR2 is YFSETQ. For the CDR3, the DNA is TGCGCCAGCAGCTTGGGAGGTTCGGAACGAGAGACCCAGTACTTC. Residues: CASSLGGSERETQYF.

V usage is TRBV12-3 or TRBV12-4 and J usage is TRBJ1-6, with a possible D match to TRBD1 (6 bases). Trimming removed 3 bases at V and 10 bases at J, with 16 bases between. The length of the CDR3 is 15 residues. The DNA of the CDR3 is TGTGCCAGCAGTTTGAAACAGGGAGTCCGGTCACCCCTCCACTTT. Its translation: CASSLKQGVRSPLHF.